The 7 T cell receptor beta chains below were found in one sample sequenced in a study of cytomegalovirus exposure and HLA in healthy donors (TCRdb year 2017). The library was obtained by the immunoSEQ multiplex PCR assay. For the multiplex PCR, a mixture combining 60 forward primers for TCR Vbeta segments and 13 reverse primers for TCR Jbeta segments was used. TCRdb mirrors the immuneACCESS table, restricted to in-frame sequences. Some clones are absent from its copies; in checked studies, under half trace to an unresolved V gene, and the reason for the others is unknown. The sample table records some 140,000 clones; around 77% of these occur just once. Over 0.8% of the sample comes from the top ten. The sample comprised PBMCs. The receptors come from a woman aged 55 to 70 in good health and CMV-seronegative.

The J gene is TRBJ2-5, the V gene TRBV28; 7 bases fit TRBD1. The CDR3 sequence is 15 residues long. Germline-derived CDR1 and CDR2 are MDHEN and SYDVKM. J lost 7 bases, V lost 4 bases, and 12 bases had no gene match. The CDR3 loop reads CASSSPAGGSGTQYF. CDR3 nucleotide sequence: TGTGCCAGCAGTTCCCCCGCAGGGGGTTCGGGGACCCAGTACTTC.

The V call is TRBV30, the J call TRBJ1-1; the match to TRBD1 covers 7 bases. The CDR3 totals 14 residues. CDR1 is GTSNPN and CDR2 is SVGIG in the germline V gene (reference sequence). J was trimmed by 0 bases and V by 3 bases; bases with no gene match: 4. The DNA of the CDR3 is TGTGCCTGGAGCGAGGACAGGCTGAACACTGAAGCTTTCTTT. It translates to CAWSEDRLNTEAFF. The whole variable domain, filled in from reference TRBV30 and TRBJ1-1, reads SQTIHQWPATLVQPVGSPLSLECTVEGTSNPNLYWYRQAAGRGLQLLFYSVGIGQISSEVPQNLSASRPQDRQFILSSKKLLLSDSGFYLCAWSEDRLNTEAFFGQGTRLTVV.

The chain employs TRBV30 and TRBJ2-1, with TRBD1 matching 7 bases. J gave up 5 bases and V 3 bases, and 4 bases lay outside the gene matches. The CDR3 spans 13 residues. CDR1 and CDR2 (germline): GTSNPN, SVGIG (reference sequence). The CDR3 DNA is TGTGCCTGGAGGGGGGACAGACACAATGAGCAGTTCTTC. It codes for CAWRGDRHNEQFF.

The chain uses TRBV6-1 and TRBJ2-7, with TRBD1 matching 8 bases. This CDR3 spans 13 amino acids. Looked up from germline, CDR1 is MNHNS and CDR2 is SASEGT. The junction had 5 bases not matched to a gene; V was cut back by 6 bases and J by 4 bases. The CDR3 nucleotides are TGTGCCAGCAGCCCCAGGACAGGGTACGAGCAGTACTTC. This codes for CASSPRTGYEQYF.

The CDR3 loop reads CASSHISGIPGELFF. In nucleotides, the CDR3 is TGTGCCAGCAGCCACATTAGCGGGATCCCCGGGGAGCTGTTTTTT. V gene TRBV11-3 combines with J gene TRBJ2-2; TRBD2 matches at 8 bases. V trimming: 5 bases; J trimming: 6 bases; junction bases outside the gene matches: 8. CDR1 is SGHNT and CDR2 is YENEEA in the germline V gene. There are 15 residues in the CDR3. Together with reference TRBV11-3 and TRBJ2-2, the CDR3 gives the full variable domain: EAGVVQSPRYKIIEKKQPVAFWCNPISGHNTLYWYLQNLGQGPELLIRYENEEAVDDSQLPKDRFSAERLKGVDSTLKIQPAELGDSAVYLCASSHISGIPGELFFGEGSRLTVL.

This chain links TRBV4-1 with TRBJ1-1; D gene ambiguous. The CDR3 is 12 residues long. The germline V gene encodes CDR1 MGHRA and CDR2 YSYEKL. Deletions cut 1 base from V and 8 bases from J, with 8 bases between. The CDR3 coding sequence is TGCGCCAGCAGCCAAGGTCTGACAGAAGCTTTCTTT. Translated, it gives CASSQGLTEAFF.

This clone showed up just a few times. This sequence joins TRBV19 and TRBJ1-2; TRBD1 aligns across 8 bases. The CDR3 totals 14 residues. Looked up from germline, CDR1 is LNHDA and CDR2 is SQIVND (reference sequence). Losses at the gene ends were 7 bases for V and 2 bases for J; bases not matched to a gene: 6. The CDR3 loop reads CASKPRTGNYGYTF. The CDR3 coding sequence is TGTGCCAGTAAGCCGAGGACAGGGAACTATGGCTACACCTTC.